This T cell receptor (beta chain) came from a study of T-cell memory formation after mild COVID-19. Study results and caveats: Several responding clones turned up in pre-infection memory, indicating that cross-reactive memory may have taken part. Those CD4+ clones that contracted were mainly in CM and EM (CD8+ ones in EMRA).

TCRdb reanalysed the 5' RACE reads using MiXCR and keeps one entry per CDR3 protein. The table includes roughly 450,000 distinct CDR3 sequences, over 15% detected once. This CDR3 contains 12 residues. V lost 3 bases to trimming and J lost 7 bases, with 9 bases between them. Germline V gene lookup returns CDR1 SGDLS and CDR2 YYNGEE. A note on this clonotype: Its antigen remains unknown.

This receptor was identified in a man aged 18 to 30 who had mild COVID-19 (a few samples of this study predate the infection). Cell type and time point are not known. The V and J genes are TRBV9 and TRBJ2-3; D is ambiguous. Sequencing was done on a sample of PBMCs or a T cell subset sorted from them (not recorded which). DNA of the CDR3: TGTGCCAGCAGCGGCGACCGATATACGCAGTATTTT. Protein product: CASSGDRYTQYF.